These T cell receptor beta chains were read from a single sample in a study of cytomegalovirus exposure and HLA in healthy donors. Sequenced by immunoSEQ multiplex PCR; TCRdb stores in-frame clones only, minus some. The data contain tens of thousands of clones, roughly two thirds of them singletons. Specimen: PBMCs. The receptor source for this set is a man aged 25 to 40 in good health and CMV-seronegative. Both conserved end residues are part of each CDR3. A D gene is named only where the DNA matches it firmly. The size field is filled for only some rows; it gives once, few, many or a size class.

V	size	length	J	D	CDR3	DNA
TRBV4-2	-	13	TRBJ1-1	-	CASSPGTNTEAFF	TGTGCCAGCAGCCCGGGAACCAACACTGAAGCTTTCTTT
TRBV5-4	once	15	TRBJ2-3	-	CASSFPKKPTDTQYF	TGTGCCAGCAGCTTCCCGAAAAAGCCCACAGATACGCAGTATTTT
TRBV5-1	few	14	TRBJ2-3	TRBD1	CASSAGTGRDTQYF	TGCGCCAGCAGCGCCGGGACAGGGCGAGATACGCAGTATTTT
TRBV1	-	15	TRBJ2-7	-	CTSSQGLAGSYEQYF	TGCACCAGCAGCCAAGGACTAGCGGGCTCCTACGAGCAGTACTTC
TRBV7-2	-	17	TRBJ2-3	TRBD2	CASSPTGGGGAVDTQYF	TGTGCCAGCAGCCCAACCGGGGGCGGGGGGGCCGTGGATACGCAGTATTTT
TRBV4-1	-	15	TRBJ1-2	TRBD1	CASSQGRQGYYGYTF	TGCGCCAGCAGCCAGGGCAGACAGGGGTACTATGGCTACACCTTC
TRBV7-9	-	14	TRBJ2-3	-	CASSLRREGDTQYF	TGTGCCAGCAGCTTAAGGCGGGAAGGAGATACGCAGTATTTT
TRBV5-6	few	16	TRBJ2-5	TRBD2	CASSYLTSGSGETQYF	TGTGCCAGCAGCTACCTCACTAGCGGGAGTGGGGAGACCCAGTACTTC
TRBV15	-	15	TRBJ2-7	TRBD1	CATSRRGTGAYEQYF	TGTGCCACCAGCAGGCGCGGGACAGGGGCTTACGAGCAGTACTTC
TRBV18	-	14	TRBJ2-7	-	CASSLRTASYEQYF	TGTGCCAGCTCACTAAGGACAGCGAGCTACGAGCAGTACTTC
TRBV6-5	few	14	TRBJ2-1	-	CACQGQSSYNEQFF	TGTGCCTGCCAGGGGCAAAGCTCCTACAATGAGCAGTTCTTC
TRBV19	-	13	TRBJ2-3	TRBD2	CASSIREGDTQYF	TGTGCCAGTAGTATTAGGGAGGGAGATACGCAGTATTTT
TRBV27	-	13	TRBJ1-5	TRBD1	CASSGQGNQPQHF	TGTGCCAGCAGCGGACAGGGGAATCAGCCCCAGCATTTT